Below, 2 T cell receptor beta chains from the same sample are listed, as sequenced in a study of T cell responses to AZD1222 COVID-19 vaccine. Sequenced by immunoSEQ multiplex PCR; TCRdb stores in-frame clones only, minus some. Of about 99,000 clones in the sample, nearly 90% were seen once. The material sequenced was peripheral blood, taken on day 0 of AZD1222 vaccination. The source is an adult in good health.

This clone was counted once. V is TRBV19 and J is TRBJ1-3; 9 nucleotides align to TRBD1. Trimming cost V 3 bases and J 0 bases; bases outside gene matches: 12. Per the germline V gene, CDR1 is LNHDA and CDR2 is SQIVND (reference sequence). The CDR3 loop spans 19 amino acids. The CDR3 loop is CASSIGQGNDALSGNTIYF. The CDR3 DNA sequence: TGTGCCAGTAGTATCGGACAGGGGAATGATGCCCTCTCTGGAAACACCATATATTTT.

This clone has a single count. The CDR3 nucleotides read TGTGCCAGCAGTTCCACCCGGTCCCAAACCTACAATGAGCAGTTCTTC. It encodes CASSSTRSQTYNEQFF. This chain joins TRBV6-2 or TRBV6-3 and TRBJ2-1; D gene unclear. Per germline, CDR1 MNHEY and CDR2 SVGEGT. V was trimmed by 4 bases and J by 2 bases, leaving 15 bases between them. This CDR3 comprises 16 residues.